Listed here are 8 T cell receptor beta chains from one sample, sequenced in a study of T-cell reconstitution after alpha-beta-depleted transplantation in children (TCRdb year 2016). The meaning of the sample's treatment or condition label: allogeneic hematopoietic cell transplantation with graft depleted of TCRalphabeta T cells and CD19 B cells. Libraries were made using PCR. Sequencing took place on an Illumina HiSeq 2500. Molecular barcoding was employed in the preparation of TCR libraries, with unique molecular identifiers being used to normalize TCRbeta repertoire quantification. The public sequencing data were trimmed at Q25 with fastp and processed into clonotypes with MiXCR by TCRdb, which kept only in-frame beta chains. A single entry per CDR3 protein holds the most common genes and DNA from its merged rows. The sample data list fewer than 20,000 distinct CDR3 sequences, and approximately 5.3% of these were observed just once. The ten largest account for around 6.9% of the sample.

Sequenced here: PBMCs, sampled before TCRalphabeta/CD19-depleted stem cell transplant. These receptors were taken from a boy younger than 18 with acute lymphoblastic leukemia, due to receive a stem cell transplant.

This clonotype was picked up many times. V gene TRBV2 combines with J gene TRBJ2-1; 11 bases agree with TRBD2. J lost 3 bases, V lost 3 bases, and 1 base had no gene match. Per germline, CDR1 SNHLY and CDR2 FYNNEI. The CDR3 is 15 amino acids. The CDR3 DNA sequence: TGTGCCAGCAGTGAGGGACTAGCGGACTACAATGAGCAGTTCTTC. As protein: CASSEGLADYNEQFF.

This clonotype qualifies as medium-sized. The V call is TRBV4-1, the J call TRBJ2-7; tentatively, D is TRBD1 (6 bases). This CDR3 has 14 amino acids. Germline V gives CDR1 MGHRA, CDR2 YSYEKL. Trimming cost V 9 bases and J 1 base, with 16 bases left between them. For the CDR3, the DNA is TGCGCCAGTAGGCCGACAGGTAAATCCTACGAGCAGTACTTC. It codes for CASRPTGKSYEQYF.

This clonotype showed up many times. This chain connects TRBV19 to TRBJ2-7; weak D call: TRBD1 (6 bases). Germline loops: CDR1 LNHDA, CDR2 SQIVND (reference sequence). V dropped 4 bases and J dropped 4 bases, with 11 bases sitting between them. The CDR3 covers 13 residues. DNA of the CDR3: TGTGCCAGTAGTAACGGACAGCTTTACGAGCAGTACTTC. Translation gives CASSNGQLYEQYF.

This clonotype was seen many times. The V call is TRBV20-1, the J call TRBJ2-5; TRBD2 aligns across 7 bases. Germline V gene lookup returns CDR1 DFQATT and CDR2 SNEGSKA (reference sequence). The CDR3 length is 14 residues. Trimming at V came to 6 bases and at J to 0 bases, leaving 7 bases not matched to a gene. CDR3 sequence: CSATRLADQETQYF. CDR3 coding DNA: TGCAGTGCGACTCGACTAGCCGACCAAGAGACCCAGTACTTC.

The sample holds many counts of this clonotype. The chain carries TRBV7-9 and TRBJ1-1; no clear D gene. Germline V CDR1 and CDR2: SEHNR, FQNEAQ (reference sequence). The V gene lost 2 bases and the J gene lost 11 bases, with 12 bases spanning the gap. This CDR3 has 12 amino acids. Written as DNA, the CDR3 is TGTGCCAGCAGCTTAAACGGGCAGGTTGCTTTCTTT. The encoded protein is CASSLNGQVAFF.

This clonotype was found many times. The gene calls are TRBV28 and TRBJ1-6; a weak D match, TRBD1 (6 bases). The V gene lost 3 bases and the J gene lost 0 bases, with 18 bases spanning the gap. The CDR3 contains 19 residues. From germline, CDR1 is MDHEN and CDR2 SYDVKM. In DNA, the CDR3 is TGTGCCAGCAGTTTCCCCCGGGCGGGGGCTACCTCCTATAATTCACCCCTCCACTTT. Translating it yields CASSFPRAGATSYNSPLHF.

This clonotype occurred many times. The V call is TRBV4-1, the J call TRBJ2-7; 7 bases match TRBD1. There are 15 residues in the CDR3. Germline trimming cut 4 bases from V and 0 bases from J; bases unmatched to any gene: 6. Germline CDR1 reads MGHRA; CDR2 reads YSYEKL. In DNA form, the CDR3 reads TGCGCCAGCAGCCGGACTTGGGACAGCTCCTACGAGCAGTACTTC. Its protein is CASSRTWDSSYEQYF.

This clonotype is deemed medium-sized. J is TRBJ2-3 and V is TRBV5-1; 7 bases agree with TRBD2. This CDR3 spans 14 amino acids. J gave up 5 bases and V 3 bases, and 6 bases lay outside the gene matches. The germline gives CDR1 SGHRS, CDR2 YFSETQ. CDR3 in DNA: TGCGCCAGCAGCTCCCGACTAGCAGAAGATACGCAGTATTTT. This sequence encodes CASSSRLAEDTQYF.